This TCR beta chain originates from a study of control samples from healthy donors and cancer patients (dated by TCRdb to the early 2020s). From the cysteine through the phenylalanine, the CDR3 covers 13 amino acids. Here the CDR3 DNA is all that survives: 39 bases in frame from base 1. Compared with germline, V lacks 4 bases and J lacks 9 bases; bases without a gene match: 5. The germline V gene encodes CDR1 LGHDT and CDR2 YNNKEL (reference sequence). Libraries came from the immunoSEQ multiplex PCR assay. Entries here come from immuneACCESS through TCRdb and include only in-frame sequences with V and J called. Some clones fail to appear in such tables; in the studies checked, an unresolved V gene covers under half of the shortfall, and the cause of the remainder is unknown. Across this sample there are around 150,000 clones, with just over 95% seen only once. The ten largest clones capture approximately 1% of the sample.

As concerns this clone: Which antigen it targets is not known. Per-base qualities were not stored, and no clone one base away is much larger.

The sequenced sample consisted of blood. The sequence was collected from a woman younger than 45 in good health. The rearranged segments are TRBV3-1 (or the pseudogene TRBV3-2) and TRBJ2-1; the central 8 bases match TRBD2. The nucleotide sequence reads TGTGCCAGCAGCCTCGGACTAGCCCCTGAGCAGTTCTTC. This encodes CASSLGLAPEQFF.